The following is a T cell receptor (beta chain) sequence with its context. The antigen remains unidentified. Specified treatment: roughly 20 received Ad26.COV2.S at low or high dose, single or two shots; about 5 received placebo; per-sample allocation not given. Day 63 following the first vaccine or placebo injection was when the samples were taken. Whoever gave the sample was an adult aged 18-55 years in Boston. Method: immunoSEQ multiplex PCR; TCRdb's copy keeps in-frame clones and lacks some. Of around 380,000 clones listed, roughly nine tenths are singletons. This sample stems from a study of Ad26.COV2.S vaccination and SARS-CoV-2 variants. Overall study context: Enrollment placed the donor in the COV1001 Ad26.COV2.S trial arm.

Points from the study as a whole: Analyses of TCR breadth and depth may have underestimated total T cell responses.

Per the germline V gene, CDR1 is SEHNR and CDR2 is FQNEAQ (reference sequence). Trimming removed 4 bases at V and 2 bases at J, with 11 bases between. The CDR3 sequence is 14 residues long. This TCR derives from a person aged 18-60 years who received the Ad26.COV2.S COVID-19 vaccine or a placebo. The sequencing used peripheral blood, collected in a trial of Ad26.COV2.S vaccine versus placebo. The chain uses TRBV7-9 and TRBJ2-5; D is ambiguous. DNA for the CDR3: TGTGCCAGCAGCTCGGAACTTCATCAAGAGACCCAGTACTTC. Translating it yields CASSSELHQETQYF. Together with reference TRBV7-9 and TRBJ2-5, the CDR3 gives the full variable domain: DTGVSQNPRHKITKRGQNVTFRCDPISEHNRLYWYRQTLGQGPEFLTYFQNEAQLEKSRLLSDRFSAERPKGSFSTLEIQRTEQGDSAMYLCASSSELHQETQYFGPGTRLLVL.